This record concerns one T cell receptor beta chain sequence. The specificity of this receptor is unknown. No base-level quality is on record; no much larger clone is a single base apart. The trial excluded patients who had a history of autoimmune disease or were on systemic immunosuppression. In every dose cohort, peripheral blood was drawn for TCR sequencing at baseline, cycle 4 day 1, and cycle 7 day 1. The samples were taken from a phase I, first-in-human, multicenter, open-label dose-escalation trial of ivuxolimab. The trial enrolled adults with locally advanced or metastatic head and neck squamous cell, hepatocellular, melanoma or renal cell carcinoma. Before TCR sequencing, CD4+ T cells and CD8+ T cells were sorted from peripheral blood as separate populations. From a lookup of the germline V gene (reference sequence), CDR1 and CDR2 are SEHNR and FQNEAQ. The CDR3 runs 14 amino acids, cysteine and phenylalanine included. Kept here is only the CDR3 DNA, which spans 42 bases and is read in frame from base 1. V loses 1 base, J loses 3 bases, and the germline ends lie 9 bases apart.

These data originate in a study of OX40 agonist ivuxolimab in advanced cancers. For the study in its entirety: The costimulatory receptor OX40 (CD134) was targeted by ivuxolimab, a fully human IgG2 agonistic monoclonal antibody. Intravenous ivuxolimab was administered to patients every 2 weeks at six dose levels: 0.01, 0.1, 0.3, 1.5, 3 and 10 mg/kg. Among the roughly 50 dose-escalation patients, some 19 had hepatocellular carcinoma, roughly 15 melanoma, 9 renal cell carcinoma and 9 head and neck cancer. A male proportion of roughly 80% and a mean age of 60 years, ranging from 23 to 79, were recorded for the dose-escalation cohort. Patients were allowed to have had prior anti-PD-1, anti-PD-L1 or anti-CTLA-4 therapy, and around 40% of the dose-escalation patients had previously received checkpoint inhibitors. Partial responses were achieved by three dose-escalation patients, of whom one had hepatocellular carcinoma and two had cutaneous melanoma. Peripheral TCRbeta sequencing was intended to test whether TCR sequence diversity was altered and clonal T-cell expansion was caused by ivuxolimab. The paper covers the monotherapy dose-escalation part of the phase I ivuxolimab trial, which included N of about 50 patients. Overall study results and their limits: After ivuxolimab, CD8+ T cells had more expanded clones than CD4+ T cells on average. Which antigens the clonally expanded peripheral T cells were specific for was not determined. In the 0.1-3.0 mg/kg groups, partial responders had among the lowest normalized peripheral clonal expansion, particularly in CD8+ T cells. Low levels of normalized T-cell clonal expansion were also seen in some nonresponding patients. At doses of 0.1 to 3.0 mg/kg, clonal expansion of both CD4+ and CD8+ T cells in blood was seen between baseline and week 6.

Genomic DNA was extracted from sorted cells for sequencing of the TCRbeta CDR3 region. The immunoSEQ Assay was used to sequence the TCRbeta CDR3 regions. The source is immuneACCESS, and TCRdb retained only in-frame sequences with V and J called. Part of the clones is not carried over; for the studies checked, unresolved V genes explain less than half of this, and the remainder is unexplained. The sample profile shows more than 65,000 clones; roughly 84% of them were found once. 0.65% to 0.9% of the sample goes to the ten largest clones. The TCR was taken from an adult with an advanced solid tumor such as melanoma, head and neck, liver or kidney cancer. The material sequenced was CD4+ or CD8+ T cells sorted from blood, taken in a trial of the OX40 agonist ivuxolimab. The rearranged segments are TRBV7-9 and TRBJ1-1; the D gene is unclear. CDR3 loop: CASSLEVGYTEAFF. The DNA sequence is as follows: TGTGCCAGCAGCTTAGAGGTCGGATACACTGAAGCTTTCTTT.